The TCR beta chain described here comes from a study of T-cell memory formation after mild COVID-19. Study overall: TCR clusters largely stayed donor specific. Study conclusions and caveats: Most CD4+ clones that shrank were in CM and EM, while CD8+ ones turned up in EMRA.

The V segment lost 5 bases and the J segment 2 bases; nucleotides outside the gene matches: 4. There are 15 residues in the CDR3. CDR1 SGHTA and CDR2 FQGTGA come from the germline V gene. This clonotype was recorded many times. Its specificity is unknown. TCRdb redid the calling of the 5' RACE reads with MiXCR, one entry per CDR3 protein. Of 200,000 to 300,000 distinct CDR3 sequences listed, 15% to 20% are singletons. The chain uses TRBV7-3 and TRBJ2-1, with 9 positions matching TRBD2. Sequenced: PBMCs or a T cell subset sorted from them (not recorded which). This clonotype was obtained from a man younger than 30 who had mild COVID-19 (a few samples of this study predate the infection). Cell type and time point are not known. The DNA for the CDR3 is TGTGCCAGCAGCGTAAGCGGGGGGCCCTACAATGAGCAGTTCTTC. Amino acids: CASSVSGGPYNEQFF.